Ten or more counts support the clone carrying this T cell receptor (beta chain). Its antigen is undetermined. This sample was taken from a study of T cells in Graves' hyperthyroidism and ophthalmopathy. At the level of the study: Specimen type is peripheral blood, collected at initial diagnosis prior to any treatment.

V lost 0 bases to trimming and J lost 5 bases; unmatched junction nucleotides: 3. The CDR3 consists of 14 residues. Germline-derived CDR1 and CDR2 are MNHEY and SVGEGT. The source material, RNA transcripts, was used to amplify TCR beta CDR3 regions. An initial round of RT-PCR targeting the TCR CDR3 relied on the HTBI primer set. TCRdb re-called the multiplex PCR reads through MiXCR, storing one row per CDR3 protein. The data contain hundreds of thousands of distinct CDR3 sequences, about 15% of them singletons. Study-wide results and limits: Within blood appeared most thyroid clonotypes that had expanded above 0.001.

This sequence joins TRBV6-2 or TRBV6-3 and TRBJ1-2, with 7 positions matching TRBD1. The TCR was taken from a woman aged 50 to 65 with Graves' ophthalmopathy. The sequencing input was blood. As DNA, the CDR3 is TGTGCCAGCAGTTACTCCCCACAGGGGTATGGCTACACCTTC. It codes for CASSYSPQGYGYTF.